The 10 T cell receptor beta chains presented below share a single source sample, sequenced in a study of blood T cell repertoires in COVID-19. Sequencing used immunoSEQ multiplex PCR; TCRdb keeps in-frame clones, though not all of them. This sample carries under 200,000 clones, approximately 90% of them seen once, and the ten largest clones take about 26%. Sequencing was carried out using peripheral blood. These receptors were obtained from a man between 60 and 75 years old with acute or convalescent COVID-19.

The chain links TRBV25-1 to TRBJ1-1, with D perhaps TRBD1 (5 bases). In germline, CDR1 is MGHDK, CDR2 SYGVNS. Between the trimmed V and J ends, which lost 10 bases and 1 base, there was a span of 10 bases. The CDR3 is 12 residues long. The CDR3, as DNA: TGTGCCACCTCTACAGGGAACACTGAAGCTTTCTTT. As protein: CATSTGNTEAFF.

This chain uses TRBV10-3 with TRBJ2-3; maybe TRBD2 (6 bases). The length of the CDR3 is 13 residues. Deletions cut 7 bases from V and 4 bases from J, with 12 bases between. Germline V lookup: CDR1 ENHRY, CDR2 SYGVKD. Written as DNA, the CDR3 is TGTGCCATCAATGGCAGGGAGGCAGATACGCAGTATTTT. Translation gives CAINGREADTQYF.

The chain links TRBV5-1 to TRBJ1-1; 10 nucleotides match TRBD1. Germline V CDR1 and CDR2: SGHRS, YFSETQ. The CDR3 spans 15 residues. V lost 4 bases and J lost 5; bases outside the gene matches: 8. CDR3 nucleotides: TGCGCCAGCAGCCCTGGACAGGGGGGGGTGACTGAAGCTTTCTTT. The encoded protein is CASSPGQGGVTEAFF.

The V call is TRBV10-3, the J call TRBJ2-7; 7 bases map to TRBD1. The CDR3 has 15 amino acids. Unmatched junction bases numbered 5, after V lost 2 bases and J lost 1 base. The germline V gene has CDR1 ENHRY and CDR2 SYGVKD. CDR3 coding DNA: TGTGCCATCAGTGAGCCCGTGGGACAGTCCTACGAGCAGTACTTC. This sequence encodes CAISEPVGQSYEQYF.

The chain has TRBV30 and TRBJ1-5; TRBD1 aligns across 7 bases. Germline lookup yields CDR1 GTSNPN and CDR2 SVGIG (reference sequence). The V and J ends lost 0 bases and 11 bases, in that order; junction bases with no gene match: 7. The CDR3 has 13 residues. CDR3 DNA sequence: TGTGCCTGGAGTGTCGACCCGACAGGGACCCAGCATTTT. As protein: CAWSVDPTGTQHF.

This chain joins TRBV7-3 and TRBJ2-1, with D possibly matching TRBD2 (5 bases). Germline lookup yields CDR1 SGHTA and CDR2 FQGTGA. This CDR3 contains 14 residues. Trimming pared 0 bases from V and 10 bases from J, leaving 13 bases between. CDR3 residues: CASSLTRLAYEQFF. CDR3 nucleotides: TGTGCCAGCAGCTTAACGCGGCTAGCTTACGAGCAGTTCTTC.

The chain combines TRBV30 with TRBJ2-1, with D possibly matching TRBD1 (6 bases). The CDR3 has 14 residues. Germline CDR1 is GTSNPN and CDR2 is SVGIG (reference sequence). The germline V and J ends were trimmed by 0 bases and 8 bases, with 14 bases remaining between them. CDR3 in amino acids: CAWSVGLAGDEQFF. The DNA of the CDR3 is TGTGCCTGGAGTGTAGGGCTAGCAGGGGATGAGCAGTTCTTC.

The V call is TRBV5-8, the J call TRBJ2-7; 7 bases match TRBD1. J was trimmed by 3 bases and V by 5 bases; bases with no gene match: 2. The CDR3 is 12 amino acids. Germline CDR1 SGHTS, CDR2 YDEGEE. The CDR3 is CASSRDSYEQYV. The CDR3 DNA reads TGTGCCAGCAGTCGGGACAGCTACGAGCAGTACGTC.

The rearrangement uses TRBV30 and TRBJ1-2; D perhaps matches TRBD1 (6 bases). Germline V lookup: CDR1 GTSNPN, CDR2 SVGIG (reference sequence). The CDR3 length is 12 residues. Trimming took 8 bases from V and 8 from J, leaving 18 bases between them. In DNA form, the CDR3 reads TGTGCCCTCAGCCCCAGGGGTACCGGCTACACCTTC. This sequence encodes CALSPRGTGYTF.

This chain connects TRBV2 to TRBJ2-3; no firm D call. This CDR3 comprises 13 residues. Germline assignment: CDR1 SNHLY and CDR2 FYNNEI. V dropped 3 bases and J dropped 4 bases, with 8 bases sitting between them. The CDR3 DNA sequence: TGTGCCAGCAGTGATCAGTCGTCAGATACGCAGTATTTT. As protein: CASSDQSSDTQYF. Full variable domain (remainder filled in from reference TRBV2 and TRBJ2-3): EPEVTQTPSHQVTQMGQEVILRCVPISNHLYFYWYRQILGQKVEFLVSFYNNEISEKSEIFDDQFSVERPDGSNFTLKIRSTKLEDSAMYFCASSDQSSDTQYFGPGTRLTVL.